The text below deals with one T cell receptor beta chain. What it recognizes is unknown. Here immunoSEQ multiplex PCR was the method, and the copy in TCRdb shows in-frame clones only, minus some. The repertoire holds around 1.9 million clones, with 85% to 95% as singletons. The CDR3 contains 14 residues. Germline CDR1 reads MNHNS; CDR2 reads SASEGT. V shed 11 bases and J shed 6 bases, with 19 bases lying between them. This record belongs to a study of shared clonotypes between healthy human individuals. Points from the study as a whole: Unshared clonotypes carried lower generation probabilities than those common to all four donors.

Naive-designated CD8 cells lacked CD45RO, were positively enriched for CCR7, and omitted terminally differentiated effector memory CD45RA+ cells. The chain combines TRBV6-1 with TRBJ2-2; D may be TRBD1 or TRBD2 (5 bases each). Input material: naive CD8+ T cells from PBMCs. The sequence was obtained from a man aged 18 to 29 in good health. Some clones in this sample may be carry-over from other donors' samples. CDR3 sequence: CAHRDGSGPGELFF. The CDR3 DNA reads as TGTGCCCACCGGGACGGCAGCGGTCCCGGGGAGCTGTTTTTT.